This T cell receptor beta chain was sequenced for a study of T cell clonotyping in hematopoietic cell transplantation. Measured with immunoSEQ multiplex PCR; TCRdb has only the in-frame clones, and not every one. The table includes 14,000 or so clones, around 62% detected once. Trimming cost V 8 bases and J 7 bases; bases outside gene matches: 17. The CDR3 contains 17 residues. From germline, CDR1 is ENHRY and CDR2 SYGVKD. The chain carries TRBV10-3 and TRBJ2-7; 13 bases agree with TRBD2. The clonotype was recovered from a human donor who either received an allogeneic hematopoietic cell transplant for a myeloid malignancy or was a related donor (not recorded which). Some clones in this sample may be carry-over from other donors' samples. Material: PBMCs. Written as DNA, the CDR3 is TGTGCCATCGGATTGGGGAGGACTAGCGGGGGAAGAGAAGAGCAGTACTTC. This sequence encodes CAIGLGRTSGGREEQYF.